The clone carrying this TCR beta chain was seen at least ten times. Its specificity is not known. The CDR3 spans 12 residues. Germline V gene lookup returns CDR1 LNHNV and CDR2 YYDKDF (reference sequence). Trimming stripped 2 bases from V and 8 bases from J, with 6 bases between. TCRdb re-derived calls from the RT-PCR reads in MiXCR, one entry per CDR3 protein. The sample records 610,000 or so distinct CDR3 sequences, approximately 15% being singletons. This record belongs to a study of response to subunit inactivated influenza vaccine. The study's findings and limits: Authors suggested seasonal influenza vaccinations each recruit few new T cells.

The chain is built from TRBV15 and TRBJ2-2; D uncertain. The sequenced sample was PBMCs from blood, obtained less than 13 days after vaccination. The TCR was taken from a man aged 50 to 59 who received an inactivated influenza vaccine. The CDR3 nucleotides read TGTGCCACCAGCAGAAAAACAGGGGAGCTGTTTTTT. This codes for CATSRKTGELFF.